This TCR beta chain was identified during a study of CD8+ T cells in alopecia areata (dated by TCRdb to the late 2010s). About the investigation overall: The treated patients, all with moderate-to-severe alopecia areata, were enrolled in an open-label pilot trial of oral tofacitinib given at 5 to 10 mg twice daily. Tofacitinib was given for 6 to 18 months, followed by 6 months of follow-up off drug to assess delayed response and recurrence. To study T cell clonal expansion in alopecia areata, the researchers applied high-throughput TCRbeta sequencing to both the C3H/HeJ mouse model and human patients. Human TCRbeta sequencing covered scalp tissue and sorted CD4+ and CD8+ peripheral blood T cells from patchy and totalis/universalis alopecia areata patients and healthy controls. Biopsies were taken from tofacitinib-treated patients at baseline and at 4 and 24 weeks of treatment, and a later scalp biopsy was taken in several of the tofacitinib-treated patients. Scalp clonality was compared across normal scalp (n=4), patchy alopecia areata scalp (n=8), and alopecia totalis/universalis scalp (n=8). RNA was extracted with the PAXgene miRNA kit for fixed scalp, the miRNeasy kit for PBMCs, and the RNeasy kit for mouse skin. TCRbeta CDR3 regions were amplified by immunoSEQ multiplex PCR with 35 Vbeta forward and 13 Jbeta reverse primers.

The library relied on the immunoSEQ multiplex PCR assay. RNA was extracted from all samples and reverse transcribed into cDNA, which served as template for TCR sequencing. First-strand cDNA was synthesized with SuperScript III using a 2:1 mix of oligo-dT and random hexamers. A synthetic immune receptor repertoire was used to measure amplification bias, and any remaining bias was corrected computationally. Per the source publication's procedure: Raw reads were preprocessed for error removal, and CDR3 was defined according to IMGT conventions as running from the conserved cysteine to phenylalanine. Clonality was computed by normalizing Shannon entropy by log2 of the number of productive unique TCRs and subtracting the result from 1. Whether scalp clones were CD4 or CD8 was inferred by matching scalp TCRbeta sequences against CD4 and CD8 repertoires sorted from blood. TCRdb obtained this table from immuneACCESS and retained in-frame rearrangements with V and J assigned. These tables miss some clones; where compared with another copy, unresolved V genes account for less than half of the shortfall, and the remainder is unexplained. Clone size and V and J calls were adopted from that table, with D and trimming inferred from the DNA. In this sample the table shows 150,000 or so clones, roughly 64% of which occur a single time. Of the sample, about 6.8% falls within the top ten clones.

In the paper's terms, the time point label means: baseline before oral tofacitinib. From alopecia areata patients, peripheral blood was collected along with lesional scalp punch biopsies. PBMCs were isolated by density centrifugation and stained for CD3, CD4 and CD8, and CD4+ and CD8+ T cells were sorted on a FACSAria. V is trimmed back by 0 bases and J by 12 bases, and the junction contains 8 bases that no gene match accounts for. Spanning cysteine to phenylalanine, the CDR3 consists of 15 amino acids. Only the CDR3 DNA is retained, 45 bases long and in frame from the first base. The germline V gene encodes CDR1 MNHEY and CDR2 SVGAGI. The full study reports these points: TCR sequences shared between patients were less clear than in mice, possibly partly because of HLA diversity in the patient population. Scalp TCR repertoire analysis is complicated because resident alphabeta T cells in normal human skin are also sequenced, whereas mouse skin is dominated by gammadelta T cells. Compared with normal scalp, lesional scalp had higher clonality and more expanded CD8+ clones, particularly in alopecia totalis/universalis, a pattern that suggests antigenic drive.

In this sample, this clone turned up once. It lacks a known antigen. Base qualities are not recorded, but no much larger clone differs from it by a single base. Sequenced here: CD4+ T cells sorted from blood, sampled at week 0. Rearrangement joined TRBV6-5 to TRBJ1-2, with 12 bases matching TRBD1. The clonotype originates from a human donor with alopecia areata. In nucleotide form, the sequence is TGTGCCAGCAGTTACTCCGCCGGGACAGGGGGCACGAACACCTTC. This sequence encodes CASSYSAGTGGTNTF.